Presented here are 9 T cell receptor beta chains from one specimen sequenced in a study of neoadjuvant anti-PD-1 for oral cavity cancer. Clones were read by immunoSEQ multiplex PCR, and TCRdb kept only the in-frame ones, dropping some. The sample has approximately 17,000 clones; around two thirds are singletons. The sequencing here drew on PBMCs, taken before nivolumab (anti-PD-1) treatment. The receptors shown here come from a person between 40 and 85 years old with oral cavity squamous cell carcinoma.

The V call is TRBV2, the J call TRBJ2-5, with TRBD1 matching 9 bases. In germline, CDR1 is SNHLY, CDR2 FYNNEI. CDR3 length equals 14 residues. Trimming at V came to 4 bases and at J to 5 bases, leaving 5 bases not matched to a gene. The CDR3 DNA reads TGTGCCAGCAGTGCAACAGGGGGCAGGGAGACCCAGTACTTC. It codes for CASSATGGRETQYF.

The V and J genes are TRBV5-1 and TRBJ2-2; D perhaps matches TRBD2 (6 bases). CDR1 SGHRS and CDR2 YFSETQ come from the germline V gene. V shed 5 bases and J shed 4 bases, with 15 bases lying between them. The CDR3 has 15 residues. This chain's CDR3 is CASSPPRERTGELFF. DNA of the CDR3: TGCGCCAGCAGTCCCCCGCGGGAACGCACCGGGGAGCTGTTTTTT.

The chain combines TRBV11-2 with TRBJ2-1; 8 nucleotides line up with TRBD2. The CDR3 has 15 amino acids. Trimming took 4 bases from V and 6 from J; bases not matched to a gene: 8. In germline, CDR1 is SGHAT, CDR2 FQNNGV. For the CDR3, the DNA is TGTGCCAGCAGCTCGGGACTAGGAGACAGCAATGAGCAGTTCTTC. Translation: CASSSGLGDSNEQFF. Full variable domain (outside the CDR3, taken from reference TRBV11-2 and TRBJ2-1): EAGVAQSPRYKIIEKRQSVAFWCNPISGHATLYWYQQILGQGPKLLIQFQNNGVVDDSQLPKDRFSAERLKGVDSTLKIQPAKLEDSAVYLCASSSGLGDSNEQFFGPGTRLTVL.

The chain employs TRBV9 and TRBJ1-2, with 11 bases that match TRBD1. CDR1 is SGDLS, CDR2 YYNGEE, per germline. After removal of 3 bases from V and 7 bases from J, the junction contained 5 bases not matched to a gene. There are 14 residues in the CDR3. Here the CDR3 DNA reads TGTGCCAGCAGCGCAGGACAGGGGGCGAGTGGCTACACCTTC. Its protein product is CASSAGQGASGYTF.

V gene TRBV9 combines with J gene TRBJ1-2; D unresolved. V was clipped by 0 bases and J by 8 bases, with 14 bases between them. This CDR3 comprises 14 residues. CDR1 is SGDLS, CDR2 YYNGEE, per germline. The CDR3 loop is CASSVEGPWKGYTF. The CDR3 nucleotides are TGTGCCAGCAGCGTAGAAGGTCCTTGGAAGGGCTACACCTTC. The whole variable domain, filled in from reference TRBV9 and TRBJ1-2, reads DSGVTQTPKHLITATGQRVTLRCSPRSGDLSVYWYQQSLDQGLQFLIQYYNGEERAKGNILERFSAQQFPDLHSELNLSSLELGDSALYFCASSVEGPWKGYTFGSGTRLTVV.

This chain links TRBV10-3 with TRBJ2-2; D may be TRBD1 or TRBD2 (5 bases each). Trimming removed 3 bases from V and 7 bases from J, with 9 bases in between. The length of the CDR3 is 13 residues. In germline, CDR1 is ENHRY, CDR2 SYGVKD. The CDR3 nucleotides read TGTGCCATCAGTGATGGGGCGGGCGGGGAGCTGTTTTTT. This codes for CAISDGAGGELFF.

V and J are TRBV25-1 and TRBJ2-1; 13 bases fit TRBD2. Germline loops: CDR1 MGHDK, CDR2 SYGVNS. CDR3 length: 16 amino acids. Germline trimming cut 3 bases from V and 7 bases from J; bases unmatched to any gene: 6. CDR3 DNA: TGTGCCAGCAGTGACAAACTAGCGGGAGGGAGGAATGAGCAGTTCTTC. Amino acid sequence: CASSDKLAGGRNEQFF.

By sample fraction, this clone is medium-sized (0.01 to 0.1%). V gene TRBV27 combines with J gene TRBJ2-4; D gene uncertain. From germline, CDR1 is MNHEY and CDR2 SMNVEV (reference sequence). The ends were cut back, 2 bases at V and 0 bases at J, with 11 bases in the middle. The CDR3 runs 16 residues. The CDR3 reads CASSLAPGVAKNIQYF. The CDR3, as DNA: TGTGCCAGCAGTTTAGCCCCTGGAGTAGCCAAAAACATTCAGTACTTC.

The CDR3: CASSQDQVSYNEQFF. DNA for the CDR3: TGTGCCAGCAGCCAAGATCAGGTCTCCTACAATGAGCAGTTCTTC. The V and J genes are TRBV4-2 and TRBJ2-1, with unresolved D. CDR3 length equals 15 residues. The germline V gene has CDR1 LGHNA and CDR2 YNFKEQ. The V gene lost 0 bases and the J gene lost 0 bases, with 6 bases spanning the gap.